This TCR beta chain was sequenced in a study of lymphopenia after photon versus proton radiotherapy. TCRdb's table, derived via immunoSEQ multiplex PCR, lists solely in-frame clones and lacks some. Of roughly 25,000 clones in the sample, about 87% were seen once. The CDR3 contains 13 residues. V was pared by 6 bases and J by 10 bases, with 16 bases between. Germline V gene lookup returns CDR1 MNHNS and CDR2 SASEGT. Overall study findings and caveats: Oligoclonal CD8+ Temra expansion after nadir drove photon patients' diversity drop. Under photons, naive T cells and diversity fell while effector/memory populations rose. Only patients who died were analyzed for survival; proton advantage is unproven.

About this clone: Its matching antigen is unknown.

The source material was peripheral blood, sampled from a patient treated with photon-based radiotherapy. The clonotype originates from a man aged 50-59 years with gastric cancer. The chain recombines TRBV6-1 with TRBJ2-1; no reliable D call. CDR3 region: CASSDPAGKEQFF. Here the CDR3 DNA reads TGTGCCAGCAGCGACCCCGCTGGGAAGGAGCAGTTCTTC.